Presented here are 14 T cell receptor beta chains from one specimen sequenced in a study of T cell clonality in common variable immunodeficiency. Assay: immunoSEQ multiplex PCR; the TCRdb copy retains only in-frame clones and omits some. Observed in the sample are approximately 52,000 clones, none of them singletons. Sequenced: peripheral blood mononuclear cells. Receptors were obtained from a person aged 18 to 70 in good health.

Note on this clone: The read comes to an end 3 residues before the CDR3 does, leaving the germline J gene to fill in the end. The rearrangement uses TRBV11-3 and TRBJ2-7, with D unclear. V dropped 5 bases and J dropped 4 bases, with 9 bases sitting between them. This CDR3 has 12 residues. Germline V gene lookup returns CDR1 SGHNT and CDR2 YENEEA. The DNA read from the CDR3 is TGTGCCAGCAGCCGAGCTCAATACGAG. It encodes CASSRAQYE. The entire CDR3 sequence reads CASSRAQYEQYF.

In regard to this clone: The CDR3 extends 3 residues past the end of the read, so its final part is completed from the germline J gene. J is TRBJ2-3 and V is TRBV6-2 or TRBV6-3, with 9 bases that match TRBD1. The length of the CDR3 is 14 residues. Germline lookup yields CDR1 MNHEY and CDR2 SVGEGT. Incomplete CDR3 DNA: TGTGCCAGCACCAGGACAGGGGTACTTCAGCCG. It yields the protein CASTRTGVLQP. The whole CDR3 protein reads CASTRTGVLQPQYF.

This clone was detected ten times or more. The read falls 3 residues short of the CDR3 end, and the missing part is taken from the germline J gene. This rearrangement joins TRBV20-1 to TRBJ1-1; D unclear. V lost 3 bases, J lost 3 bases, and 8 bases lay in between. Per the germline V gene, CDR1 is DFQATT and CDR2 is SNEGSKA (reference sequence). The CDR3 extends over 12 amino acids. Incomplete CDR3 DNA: TGCAGTGCTAGTTCAGAGTACACTGAA. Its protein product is CSASSEYTE. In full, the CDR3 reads CSASSEYTEAFF.

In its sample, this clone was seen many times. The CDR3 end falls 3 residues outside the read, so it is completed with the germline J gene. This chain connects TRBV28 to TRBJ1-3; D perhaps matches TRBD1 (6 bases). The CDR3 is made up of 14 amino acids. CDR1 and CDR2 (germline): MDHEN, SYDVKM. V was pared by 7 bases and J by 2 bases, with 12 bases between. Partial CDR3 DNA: TGTGCCAGCACCGGAACAGGGACTGGAAACACC. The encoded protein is CASTGTGTGNT. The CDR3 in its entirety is CASTGTGTGNTIYF.

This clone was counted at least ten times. CDR3 residues: CASSQLAGGPQTQYF. The covered CDR3 bases are TGTGCCAGTAGCCAACTAGCGGGAGGTCCGCAGACC. V usage is TRBV19 and J usage is TRBJ2-5; 12 positions agree with TRBD2. The missing CDR3 end, 3 residues past where the read stops, is filled in from the germline J gene. With 6 bases clipped from V and 6 bases from J, the junction kept 8 bases outside the gene matches. Germline CDR1 reads LNHDA; CDR2 reads SQIVND (reference sequence). The CDR3 totals 15 residues.

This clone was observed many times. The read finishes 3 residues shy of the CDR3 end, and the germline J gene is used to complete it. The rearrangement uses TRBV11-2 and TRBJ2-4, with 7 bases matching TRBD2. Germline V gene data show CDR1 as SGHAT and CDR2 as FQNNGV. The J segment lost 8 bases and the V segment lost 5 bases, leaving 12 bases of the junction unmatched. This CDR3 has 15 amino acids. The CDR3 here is CASSPLGLGRDIQYF. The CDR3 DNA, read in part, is TGTGCCAGCAGCCCCCTAGGACTAGGACGGGACATT.

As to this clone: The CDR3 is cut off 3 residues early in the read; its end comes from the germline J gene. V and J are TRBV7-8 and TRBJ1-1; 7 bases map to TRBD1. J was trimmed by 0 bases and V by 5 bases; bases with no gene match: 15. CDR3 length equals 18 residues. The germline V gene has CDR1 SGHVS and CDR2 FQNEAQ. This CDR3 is CASSPSGGFNKMNTEAFF. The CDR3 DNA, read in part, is TGTGCCAGCAGCCCATCAGGGGGTTTTAACAAAATGAACACTGAA.

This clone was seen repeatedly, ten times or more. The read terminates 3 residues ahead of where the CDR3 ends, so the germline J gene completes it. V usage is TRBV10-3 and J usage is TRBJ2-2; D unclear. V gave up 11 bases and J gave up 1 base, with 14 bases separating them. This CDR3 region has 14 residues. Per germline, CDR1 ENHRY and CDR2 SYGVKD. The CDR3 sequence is CALQEQENTGELFF. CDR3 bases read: TGTGCCTTACAAGAGCAGGAGAACACCGGGGAG.

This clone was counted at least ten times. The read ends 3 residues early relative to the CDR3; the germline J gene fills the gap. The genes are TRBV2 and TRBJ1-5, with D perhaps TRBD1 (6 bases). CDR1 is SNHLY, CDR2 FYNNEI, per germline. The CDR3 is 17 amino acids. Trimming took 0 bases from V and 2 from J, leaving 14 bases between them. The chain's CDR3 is CASSEAAWTVGNQPQHF. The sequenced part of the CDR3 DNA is TGTGCCAGCAGTGAAGCGGCCTGGACAGTCGGCAATCAGCCC. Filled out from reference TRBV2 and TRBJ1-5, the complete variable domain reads EPEVTQTPSHQVTQMGQEVILRCVPISNHLYFYWYRQILGQKVEFLVSFYNNEISEKSEIFDDQFSVERPDGSNFTLKIRSTKLEDSAMYFCASSEAAWTVGNQPQHFGDGTRLSIL.

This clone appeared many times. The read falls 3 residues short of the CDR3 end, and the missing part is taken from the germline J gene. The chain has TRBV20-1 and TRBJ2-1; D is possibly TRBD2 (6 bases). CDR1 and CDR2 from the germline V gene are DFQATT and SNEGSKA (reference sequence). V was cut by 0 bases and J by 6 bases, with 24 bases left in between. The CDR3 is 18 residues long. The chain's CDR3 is CSARDRHVGTSAANEQFF. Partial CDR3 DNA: TGCAGTGCTAGAGATAGGCACGTAGGGACTTCCGCGGCCAATGAG.

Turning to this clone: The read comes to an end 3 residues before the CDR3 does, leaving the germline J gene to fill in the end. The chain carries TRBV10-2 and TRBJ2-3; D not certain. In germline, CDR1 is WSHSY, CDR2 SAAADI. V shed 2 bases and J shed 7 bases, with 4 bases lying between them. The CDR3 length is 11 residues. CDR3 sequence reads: CASSETNTQYF. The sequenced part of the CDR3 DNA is TGCGCCAGCAGTGAGACAAATACG.

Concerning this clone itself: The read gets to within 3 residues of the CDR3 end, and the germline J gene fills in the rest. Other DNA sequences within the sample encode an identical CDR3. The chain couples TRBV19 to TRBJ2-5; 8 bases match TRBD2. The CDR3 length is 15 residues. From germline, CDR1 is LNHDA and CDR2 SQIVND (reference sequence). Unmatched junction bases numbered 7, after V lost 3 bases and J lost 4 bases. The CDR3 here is CASSMDLGLAETQYF. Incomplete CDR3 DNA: TGTGCCAGTAGTATGGATCTTGGACTAGCAGAGACC.

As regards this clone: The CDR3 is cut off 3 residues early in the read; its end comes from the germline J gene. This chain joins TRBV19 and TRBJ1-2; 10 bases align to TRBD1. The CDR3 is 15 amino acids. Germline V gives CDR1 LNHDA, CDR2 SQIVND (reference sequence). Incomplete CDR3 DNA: TGTGCCAGTAGTAACTCCGGGACAGGGGTAAATGAC. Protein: CASSNSGTGVND. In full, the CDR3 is CASSNSGTGVNDYTF.

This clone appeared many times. The CDR3 bases that were read are TGTGCCATCAGTGGGACAGGTGACGGCAATGAG. Its protein is CAISGTGDGNE. The full CDR3 protein reads CAISGTGDGNEQFF. The V and J genes are TRBV10-3 and TRBJ2-1; 7 bases align to TRBD1. Read data end 3 residues before the CDR3 end; the end is taken from the germline J gene. CDR1 is ENHRY, CDR2 SYGVKD, per germline. V shed 4 bases, J shed 6 bases, and the junction held 6 bases outside the gene matches. The CDR3 contains 14 residues.